This T cell receptor beta chain was retrieved from a study of T-cell reconstitution after alpha-beta-depleted transplantation in children. Study results and caveats: One year after transplant, T-cell counts and diversity came mostly from newly produced T cells.

The ends were cut back, 5 bases at V and 6 bases at J, with 10 bases in the middle. This CDR3 spans 13 amino acids. Germline assignment: CDR1 SGHTA and CDR2 FQGTGA. The library targeted TCRbeta and was prepared with unique molecular identifiers. From the PCR reads, TCRdb called clonotypes with MiXCR, one entry per CDR3 protein. The sample consists of roughly 670,000 distinct CDR3 sequences, 10% to 15% of them appearing once. This clonotype appeared once. Its antigen is not known. The chain combines TRBV7-3 with TRBJ2-2; D remains ambiguous. This clonotype originated in a girl aged 2 to 10 with congenital amegakaryocytic thrombocytopenia, due to receive a stem cell transplant. The sequences come from PBMCs, collected before TCRalphabeta/CD19-depleted stem cell transplant. CDR3 residues: CASSQNDPGELFF. The CDR3 nucleotides are TGTGCCAGCAGCCAGAATGACCCCGGGGAGCTGTTTTTT.